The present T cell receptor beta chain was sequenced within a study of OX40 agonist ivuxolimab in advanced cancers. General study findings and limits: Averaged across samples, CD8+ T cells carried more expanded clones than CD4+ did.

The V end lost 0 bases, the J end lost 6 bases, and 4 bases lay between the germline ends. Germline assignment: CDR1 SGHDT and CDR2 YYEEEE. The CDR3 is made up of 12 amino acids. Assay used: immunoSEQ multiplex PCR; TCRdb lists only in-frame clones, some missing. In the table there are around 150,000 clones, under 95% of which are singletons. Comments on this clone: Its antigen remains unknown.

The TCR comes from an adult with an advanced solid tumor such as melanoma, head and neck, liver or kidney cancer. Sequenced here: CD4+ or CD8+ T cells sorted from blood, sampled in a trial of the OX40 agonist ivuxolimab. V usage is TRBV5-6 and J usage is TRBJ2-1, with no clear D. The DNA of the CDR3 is TGTGCCAGCAGCTTGGGACCCAATGAGCAGTTCTTC. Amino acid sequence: CASSLGPNEQFF.